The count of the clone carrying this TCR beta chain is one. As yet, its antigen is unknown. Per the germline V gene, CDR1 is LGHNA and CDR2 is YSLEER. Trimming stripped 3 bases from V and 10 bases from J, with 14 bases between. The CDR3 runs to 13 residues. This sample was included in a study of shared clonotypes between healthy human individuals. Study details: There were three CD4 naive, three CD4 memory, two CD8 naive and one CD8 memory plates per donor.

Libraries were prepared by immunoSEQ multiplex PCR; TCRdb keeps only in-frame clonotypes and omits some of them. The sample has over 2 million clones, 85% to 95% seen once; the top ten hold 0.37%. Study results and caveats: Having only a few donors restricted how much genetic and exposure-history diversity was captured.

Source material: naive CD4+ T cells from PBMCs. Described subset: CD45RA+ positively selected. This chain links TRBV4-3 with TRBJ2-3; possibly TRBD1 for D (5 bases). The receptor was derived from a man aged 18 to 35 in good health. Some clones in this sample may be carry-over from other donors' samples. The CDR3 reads CASSHAGSRAQYF. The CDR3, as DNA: TGCGCCAGCAGCCATGCAGGCTCCAGGGCGCAGTATTTT.